This T cell receptor (beta chain) was sequenced for a study of read filtering for tumor transcriptome and immune sequencing. Molecular barcoded adaptors covering alpha/delta and beta/gamma chains were used on roughly 370 ng RNA. TCRdb independently ran MiXCR on the reads; one entry per CDR3 protein. This table has 40,000 or so distinct CDR3 sequences, under 15% appearing once. V trimming: 5 bases; J trimming: 5 bases; junction bases outside the gene matches: 9. Germline CDR1 reads SEHNR; CDR2 reads FQNEAQ (reference sequence). The CDR3 is made up of 16 amino acids. In its sample, this clonotype was seen many times. Its antigen is not identified. Study-wide results and limits: Compared with RNA-seq, IR-seq gave much higher clonotype depth and reliability.

V gene TRBV7-9 combines with J gene TRBJ2-1, with 10 bases aligning to TRBD2. The sample consisted of a population of CD138-negative cells sorted from bone marrow. The sequence came from a donor at least 40 years old with multiple myeloma. CDR3 nucleotide sequence: TGTGCCAGCAGCCCCCCGGGACTAGCGTCAAACAATGAGCAGTTCTTC. Translating gives CASSPPGLASNNEQFF.